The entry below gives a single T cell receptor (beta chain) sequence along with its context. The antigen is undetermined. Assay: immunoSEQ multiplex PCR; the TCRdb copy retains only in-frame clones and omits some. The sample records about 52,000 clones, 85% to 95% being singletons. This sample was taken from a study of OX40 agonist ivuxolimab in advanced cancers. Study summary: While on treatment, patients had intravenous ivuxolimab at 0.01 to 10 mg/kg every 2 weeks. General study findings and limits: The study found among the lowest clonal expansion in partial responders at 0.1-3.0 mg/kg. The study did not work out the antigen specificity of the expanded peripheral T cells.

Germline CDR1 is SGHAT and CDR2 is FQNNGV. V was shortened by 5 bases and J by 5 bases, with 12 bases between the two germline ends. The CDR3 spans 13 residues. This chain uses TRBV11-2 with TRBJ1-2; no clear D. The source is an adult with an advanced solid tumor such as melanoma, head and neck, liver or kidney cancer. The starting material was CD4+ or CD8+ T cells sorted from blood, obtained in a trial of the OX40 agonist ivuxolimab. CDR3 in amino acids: CASSPIGPYGYTF. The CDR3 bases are TGTGCCAGCAGCCCTATTGGGCCGTATGGCTACACCTTC.